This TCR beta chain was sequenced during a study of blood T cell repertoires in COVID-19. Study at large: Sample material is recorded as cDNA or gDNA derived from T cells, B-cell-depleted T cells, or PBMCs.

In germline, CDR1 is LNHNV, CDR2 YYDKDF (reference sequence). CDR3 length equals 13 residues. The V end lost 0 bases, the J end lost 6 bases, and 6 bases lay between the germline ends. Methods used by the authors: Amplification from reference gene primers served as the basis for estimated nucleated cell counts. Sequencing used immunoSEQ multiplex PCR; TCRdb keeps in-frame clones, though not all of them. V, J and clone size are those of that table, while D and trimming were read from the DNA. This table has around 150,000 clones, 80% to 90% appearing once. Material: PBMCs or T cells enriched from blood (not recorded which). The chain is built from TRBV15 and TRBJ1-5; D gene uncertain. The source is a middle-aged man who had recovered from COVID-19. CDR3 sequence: CATSREAVQPQHF. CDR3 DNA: TGTGCCACCAGCAGAGAGGCTGTTCAGCCCCAGCATTTT.